This note documents a single TCR beta chain sequence. The sample belongs to a study of blood T cell repertoires in COVID-19. About the research overall: The origin of the acute and convalescent COVID-19 samples was the United States, Italy and Spain. The cDNA or gDNA used as material had been derived from T cells, B-cell-depleted T cells, or PBMCs.

J was trimmed by 4 bases and V by 3 bases; bases with no gene match: 11. The CDR3 is 16 amino acids. The germline V gene encodes CDR1 SGHKS and CDR2 YYEKEE (reference sequence). Authors' processing steps: Amplification of reference gene primers provided the estimated nucleated cell counts. Data came from immunoSEQ multiplex PCR; TCRdb stores just in-frame clones and leaves some out. Clone size and the V and J calls come from that table; the DNA yielded D and trimming. The sample holds about 200,000 clones, approximately 87% seen once. V gene TRBV5-5 combines with J gene TRBJ2-5; 8 bases are shared with TRBD1. The clonotype originates from a woman between 65 and 79 years old with acute or convalescent COVID-19. Sequencing used peripheral blood. CDR3 nucleotides: TGTGCCAGCAGCTCCCAGCAGGGGGCGTTATTAGAGACCCAGTACTTC. It is translated as CASSSQQGALLETQYF. Supplemented by reference TRBV5-5 and TRBJ2-5, the full variable domain reads DAGVTQSPTHLIKTRGQQVTLRCSPISGHKSVSWYQQVLGQGPQFIFQYYEKEERGRGNFPDRFSARQFPNYSSELNVNALLLGDSALYLCASSSQQGALLETQYFGPGTRLLVL.